This entry concerns a single TCR beta chain. Its antigen is unknown. Using immunoSEQ multiplex PCR, the repertoire was profiled, and TCRdb retains in-frame clones only, with some absent. The sample lists about 2.1 million clones; 80% to 95% were seen once. Naive CD8 isolation took CD45RO-negative cells positively selected for CCR7 and excluded terminally differentiated effector memory CD45RA+ cells. This CDR3 has 14 amino acids. The V gene lost 4 bases and the J gene lost 2 bases, with 13 bases spanning the gap. Germline assignment: CDR1 SGDLS and CDR2 YYNGEE. These data originate in a study of shared clonotypes between healthy human individuals. Study information: Donors had three CD4 naive, three CD4 memory, two CD8 naive and one CD8 memory plate apiece. Findings and limits, study-wide: Larger estimated richness was generally seen in naive subsets than in memory subsets. Inspection by rarefaction showed sorted-subset sequencing to be incomplete despite large depth. An expected dependence of interdonor clonotype sharing on sequencing depth was noted.

The material sequenced was naive CD8+ T cells from PBMCs. This TCR was recovered from a man aged 18 to 29 in good health. Some clones in this sample may be carry-over from other donors' samples. The J gene is TRBJ2-7, the V gene TRBV9; perhaps TRBD1 as D (6 bases). The CDR3 loop is CASSSTTGPYEQYF. DNA of the CDR3: TGTGCCAGCAGCTCAACGACAGGTCCCTACGAGCAGTACTTC.